This is a list of T cell receptor beta chains from one sample in a study of response to subunit inactivated influenza vaccine. TCRdb re-called the RT-PCR reads through MiXCR, storing one row per CDR3 protein. Of about 190,000 distinct CDR3 sequences in the sample, over 13% were seen once. Sequences were derived from CD8+ T cells sorted from PBMCs, sampled more than 4 days after vaccination. These receptors all stem from a man aged 50-59 years who received an inactivated influenza vaccine. CDR3s include the opening cysteine and the closing phenylalanine or tryptophan. D genes are given only for firm matches. Size is stated for part of the rows, as once, few or many counts, or as a class when the clone is expanded.

>TRBJ1-1|-|TRBV3-1|-
CASSEIRADMPFF
TGTGCCAGCAGCGAAATAAGGGCCGACATGCCTTTCTTT
>TRBJ2-7|few|TRBV7-6|-
CASSPASAPYEQYF
TGTGCCAGCAGCCCGGCCTCCGCCCCCTACGAGCAGTACTTC
>TRBJ2-5|-|TRBV12-3/TRBV12-4|-
CASSLAPPGSIQETQYF
TGTGCCAGCAGTTTAGCCCCCCCAGGGAGCATCCAAGAGACCCAGTACTTC
>TRBJ1-1|-|TRBV3-1|-
CASSPVPGMNTEAFF
TGTGCCAGCAGCCCTGTCCCAGGGATGAACACTGAAGCTTTCTTT
>TRBJ2-5|-|TRBV7-7|-
CASSLRLDETQYF
TGTGCTAGCAGCCTCCGACTAGACGAGACCCAGTACTTC
>TRBJ2-7|few|TRBV28|-
CASSPPPSSYEQYF
TGTGCCAGCAGTCCTCCACCCAGCTCCTACGAGCAGTACTTC
>TRBJ1-1|-|TRBV19|-
CASSRAMNTEAFF
TGTGCCAGTAGTCGGGCCATGAACACTGAAGCTTTCTTT
>TRBJ2-1|-|TRBV7-9|-
CASRSDPNRVGNEQFF
TGTGCCAGCAGGAGCGACCCCAACAGGGTGGGCAATGAGCAGTTCTTC
>TRBJ2-3|few|TRBV6-1|TRBD2
CASRVAGALPDTQYF
TGTGCCAGCAGGGTAGCGGGAGCCCTCCCAGATACGCAGTATTTT
>TRBJ2-1|few|TRBV28|-
CASSFGGEQFF
TGTGCCAGCAGTTTTGGGGGAGAGCAGTTCTTC
>TRBJ2-1|-|TRBV11-1|-
CASSLFIAEYNEQFF
TGTGCCAGCAGCTTATTTATAGCGGAGTACAATGAGCAGTTCTTC
>TRBJ1-1|many|TRBV7-9|-
CASRQDSYNEAFF
TGTGCCAGCAGACAGGACAGTTATAATGAAGCTTTCTTT
>TRBJ2-2|few|TRBV3-1|TRBD2
CASSQVLAGVTGELFF
TGTGCCAGCAGCCAAGTACTAGCGGGCGTCACCGGGGAGCTGTTTTTT
>TRBJ1-1|-|TRBV4-1|-
CASSHSGAPRGTEAFF
TGCGCCAGCAGCCATTCCGGGGCCCCCCGCGGGACTGAAGCTTTCTTT
>TRBJ1-2|-|TRBV5-1|-
CASSLGGGIYGYTF
TGCGCCAGCAGCTTGGGAGGGGGGATCTATGGCTACACCTTC
>TRBJ1-4|few|TRBV4-3|-
CASSQEEEVYEKLFF
TGCGCCAGCAGCCAAGAGGAAGAGGTATATGAAAAACTGTTTTTT
>TRBJ2-3|-|TRBV12-3/TRBV12-4|TRBD2
CASSLTSGRASTDTQYF
TGTGCCAGCAGCCTTACTAGCGGGAGGGCTAGCACAGATACGCAGTATTTT
>TRBJ2-7|-|TRBV4-3|TRBD2
CASSQDPGGGEQYF
TGCGCCAGCAGCCAAGATCCGGGGGGAGGCGAGCAGTACTTC
>TRBJ2-1|-|TRBV4-3|TRBD2
CASSQDFSGVYNEQFF
TGCGCCAGCAGCCAAGATTTTAGCGGGGTATACAATGAGCAGTTCTTC
>TRBJ2-7|many|TRBV28|TRBD1
CASSDTGVREQYF
TGTGCCAGCAGTGACACAGGGGTTCGCGAGCAGTACTTC
>TRBJ1-4|few|TRBV9|-
CASRSLRGGKLFF
TGTGCCAGCCGGAGCCTTAGGGGGGGGAAACTGTTTTTT
>TRBJ2-5|-|TRBV7-8|-
CASSGAQGQETQYF
TGTGCCAGCAGCGGGGCACAGGGCCAAGAGACCCAGTACTTC
>TRBJ2-1|-|TRBV15|-
CATSIEMSPYNEQFF
TGTGCCACCAGCATTGAGATGTCGCCTTACAATGAGCAGTTCTTC
>TRBJ2-1|-|TRBV7-6|TRBD1
CASSLVGQSYNEQFF
TGTGCCAGCAGCTTAGTGGGACAGTCCTACAATGAGCAGTTCTTC
>TRBJ2-7|many|TRBV5-1|TRBD1
CASRLDRADYEQYF
TGCGCCAGCAGATTAGACAGGGCTGACTACGAGCAGTACTTC
>TRBJ2-2|many|TRBV6-1|TRBD1
CASSIYTGVTGELFF
TGTGCCAGCAGTATCTATACAGGGGTCACCGGGGAGCTGTTTTTT
>TRBJ1-2|many|TRBV10-3|-
CATGGGGYTF
TGTGCCACAGGAGGTGGTGGCTACACCTTC
>TRBJ2-1|-|TRBV7-2|-
CASSLVAFAGNYNEQFF
TGTGCCAGCAGCTTAGTGGCGTTTGCGGGGAACTACAATGAGCAGTTCTTC
>TRBJ2-1|-|TRBV20-1|-
CSAPWANEQSF
TGCAGTGCCCCATGGGCCAATGAGCAGTCCTTC
>TRBJ2-7|few|TRBV14|-
CASSLLYGARLLYEQYF
TGTGCCAGCAGCCTACTCTACGGCGCTCGCCTCCTCTACGAGCAGTACTTC
>TRBJ2-5|-|TRBV12-3/TRBV12-4|TRBD2
CASSSGTSGGEYQETQYF
TGTGCCAGCAGTTCCGGGACTAGCGGGGGCGAGTACCAAGAGACCCAGTACTTC
>TRBJ1-1|-|TRBV9|-
CASTSTVNTEAFF
TGTGCCAGCACCTCAACAGTTAACACTGAAGCTTTCTTT
>TRBJ2-3|-|TRBV6-2/TRBV6-3|-
CASSDLQGLDTQYF
TGTGCCAGCAGTGACCTACAGGGCCTAGATACGCAGTATTTT
>TRBJ2-7|-|TRBV20-1|TRBD1
CSAPDRGRSYEQYF
TGCAGTGCTCCTGACAGGGGTAGGAGCTACGAGCAGTACTTC
>TRBJ2-5|-|TRBV11-2|TRBD2
CASSLFPSGPPSETQYF
TGTGCCAGCAGCTTATTCCCTAGCGGCCCACCGTCGGAGACCCAGTACTTC
>TRBJ2-7|-|TRBV3-1|TRBD2
CASSPGLAGVFLEQYF
TGTGCCAGCAGCCCGGGACTAGCGGGAGTGTTCCTCGAGCAGTACTTC
>TRBJ2-7|-|TRBV6-5|TRBD2
CASSYLGSGRHEQYF
TGTGCCAGCAGTTACCTCGGTAGCGGGAGACACGAGCAGTACTTC
>TRBJ2-1|few|TRBV29-1|-
CSVELVQGSDNEQFF
TGCAGCGTTGAGCTAGTGCAGGGTTCCGACAATGAGCAGTTCTTC